These 29 T cell receptor beta chains originate from one sample sequenced in a study of tumor-infiltrating lymphocytes in primary liver carcinoma. Constant-region priming of around 490 ng total RNA yielded TCR beta cDNA. Libraries of TCR beta came from three nested multiplex PCR rounds with slightly modified ARM-PCR. With TRBV1-TRBV30 forward primers and a C-beta reverse primer, the first two PCR rounds were run for 10 to 11 cycles each. TCRdb reprocessed the multiplex PCR reads via MiXCR and lists one record per CDR3 protein. The table has approximately 320,000 distinct CDR3 sequences, roughly three fifths seen once; the top ten hold about 17%. Unsorted whole blood served as the source of blood RNA, and germline DNA was extracted as well. Source material: peripheral blood. The receptors derive from a woman aged 25 to 39 with primary liver carcinoma and hepatitis B virus infection.

The sample holds many counts of this clonotype. The chain carries TRBV29-1 and TRBJ1-1; D unclear. This CDR3 contains 12 residues. Trimming left V 4 bases short and J 9 bases short, with 15 bases between. Germline CDR1 reads SQVTM; CDR2 reads ANQGSEA. The CDR3 protein is CSVVPGERKAFF. As DNA, the CDR3 is TGCAGCGTTGTTCCGGGCGAGAGGAAAGCTTTCTTT.

To note about this clonotype: At one end the junction does not follow the germline gene, possibly because of a read error. J is TRBJ1-2 and V is TRBV10-2, with D perhaps matching TRBD1 (6 bases). Germline lookup yields CDR1 WSHSY and CDR2 SAAADI. This CDR3 is built from 15 residues. The CDR3 DNA reads as TGCGCAAGCAGACCCTCAGGGGTATATGGCGGTGGCTACACCTTC. Translation: CASRPSGVYGGGYTF.

Of note for this clonotype: Just one base apart from a much larger clone, this may be a read error. The chain has TRBV11-3 and TRBJ1-3; D unclear. Germline V gene data show CDR1 as SGHNT and CDR2 as YENEEA. V was cut by 7 bases and J by 4 bases, with 11 bases left in between. The CDR3 runs to 13 residues. The CDR3 DNA is TGTGCCAGCAACTTGGAAAAAGGAAACACCATATATTTT. Translation: CASNLEKGNTIYF.

By share, this clonotype counts as medium-sized (0.01 to 0.1%). The chain links TRBV11-2 to TRBJ2-7; D remains ambiguous. CDR1 SGHAT and CDR2 FQNNGV come from the germline V gene. V dropped 3 bases and J dropped 13 bases, with 13 bases sitting between them. The CDR3 loop spans 11 amino acids. CDR3 DNA sequence: TGTGCCAGCAGCTTTAGGATGGGTATATACTTC. Its protein is CASSFRMGIYF.

A remark on this clonotype: One junction end does not reproduce the germline sequence, and a read error may be involved. The chain links TRBV11-1 to TRBJ1-2, with a possible D match to TRBD1 (5 bases). CDR3 length equals 14 residues. CDR1 SGHAT and CDR2 FQDESV come from the germline V gene (reference sequence). CDR3 in DNA: TGTCCCAGCAGCTGGTCCCAGGGAACGGACAGCTACACCTTC. It encodes CPSSWSQGTDSYTF.

Concerning this clonotype: Mismatch with germline at one junction end may stem from a read error. The gene calls are TRBV4-3 and TRBJ2-4; 9 nucleotides align to TRBD1. This CDR3 is built from 17 residues. The germline gives CDR1 LGHNA, CDR2 YSLEER. The CDR3 reads CVSSQDAGTGRRDIQYF. Here the CDR3 DNA reads TGCGTCAGCAGCCAAGACGCCGGGACAGGGAGGAGGGACATTCAGTACTTC.

V and J are TRBV12-3 or TRBV12-4 and TRBJ2-7; 8 bases agree with TRBD1. With V trimmed by 3 bases and J by 7 bases, 5 bases remained unmatched. CDR3 length: 13 residues. CDR3 bases: TGTGCCAGCAGTTTCATCAGGGGGCAAGAGCAGTACTTC. Translated: CASSFIRGQEQYF.

The table lists this clonotype with a count of one. This could be a read error, since a much larger clone is one nucleotide away. This chain uses TRBV29-1 with TRBJ2-1; no reliable D call. Germline V gene data show CDR1 as SQVTM and CDR2 as ANQGSEA. V was pared by 4 bases and J by 7 bases, with 14 bases between. This CDR3 region has 13 residues. As DNA, the CDR3 is TGCAGCGTTGTCACTGCGCTAGGTAATGAGCAGTTCTTC. Translation gives CSVVTALGNEQFF.

The sample holds a few counts of this clonotype. The chain uses TRBV6-2 or TRBV6-3 and TRBJ2-5; 11 nucleotides agree with TRBD2. With V trimmed by 7 bases and J by 4 bases, 8 bases remained unmatched. The CDR3 has 15 amino acids. Looked up from germline, CDR1 is MNHEY and CDR2 is SVGEGT. In nucleotides, the CDR3 is TGTGCCAGCAACCTACTAGCGGGAGAGGCAGAGACCCAGTACTTC. Translated, it gives CASNLLAGEAETQYF.

Points on this clonotype: This may come from a read error, since a much larger clone is one base off. The rearrangement joins TRBV6-5 to TRBJ1-3; unclear D gene. The CDR3 is 13 amino acids. Germline V lookup: CDR1 MNHEY, CDR2 SVGAGI. The CDR3 is CASTVGSGNIIYF. DNA for the CDR3: TGTGCCAGCACCGTCGGGAGCGGAAACATCATATATTTT.

This clonotype was seen a handful of times. The junction differs from germline at one of its ends, possibly a read error. The V call is TRBV7-9, the J call TRBJ2-7; TRBD1 aligns across 8 bases. Germline V gene lookup returns CDR1 SEHNR and CDR2 FQNEAQ (reference sequence). This CDR3 contains 15 residues. CDR3 protein: CASRKTTGAGNEQYF. CDR3 nucleotide sequence: TGTGCTAGCAGAAAAACGACAGGGGCGGGAAACGAGCAGTACTTC.

The rearrangement uses TRBV11-3 and TRBJ1-1, with 7 nucleotides matching TRBD1. Per germline, CDR1 SGHNT and CDR2 YENEEA. CDR3 length equals 13 residues. J was trimmed by 12 bases and V by 5 bases; bases with no gene match: 12. CDR3 coding DNA: TGTGCCAGCAGCGCACAGGGGACTGGAGAAACTTTCTTT. As protein: CASSAQGTGETFF.

This clonotype was detected a few times. V is TRBV5-5 and J is TRBJ2-1; 9 bases are shared with TRBD1. The ends lost 0 bases at V and 16 bases at J; junction bases unmatched: 8. The CDR3 runs to 13 residues. Germline CDR1 and CDR2: SGHKS and YYEKEE (reference sequence). CDR3: CASSLERTGGNFF. The CDR3 nucleotides are TGTGCCAGCAGCTTGGAGCGAACAGGGGGCAATTTCTTC.

This rearrangement joins TRBV11-2 to TRBJ1-2; D perhaps matches TRBD1 (5 bases). The CDR3 is made up of 14 amino acids. V gave up 7 bases and J gave up 3 bases, with 15 bases separating them. Germline-derived CDR1 and CDR2 are SGHAT and FQNNGV. This CDR3 reads CASTRARGDYGYTF. The CDR3 DNA reads TGTGCCAGCACCCGGGCAAGGGGTGACTATGGCTACACCTTC.

Turning to this clonotype: Likely a read error: the CDR3 ends without its conserved phenylalanine or tryptophan. This chain joins TRBV11-2 and TRBJ2-7; 8 bases match TRBD2. The V gene's germline CDR1 is SGHAT and CDR2 FQNNGV. This CDR3 spans 15 amino acids. Here the CDR3 reads CTSTLGLGISYEQYL. The CDR3 region has the DNA TGTACCAGCACCTTGGGACTAGGAATATCCTACGAGCAGTACCTC.

A word on this clonotype: A clone one base away is much larger, so this may be a read error. The rearrangement uses TRBV29-1 and TRBJ1-2; the D is unclear. CDR1 is SQVTM and CDR2 is ANQGSEA in the germline V gene. The CDR3 extends over 12 amino acids. The CDR3, as DNA: TGCAGCGGGAGGGATCTTAACTGTGGCTACACCTTC. It codes for CSGRDLNCGYTF.

This clonotype was observed a few times. The chain is built from TRBV5-6 and TRBJ2-1; no clear D. Germline loops: CDR1 SGHDT, CDR2 YYEEEE. V gave up 0 bases and J gave up 2 bases, with 9 bases separating them. This CDR3 comprises 15 residues. DNA for the CDR3: TGTGCCAGCAGCTTGGGTGGATTAACCTACAATGAGCAGTTCTTC. The encoded protein is CASSLGGLTYNEQFF.

At least ten counts were recorded for this clonotype. This chain joins TRBV11-2 and TRBJ2-7; TRBD2 is a possible D gene (5 bases). CDR3 size: 14 residues. Trimming shortened V by 3 bases and J by 2 bases, and 11 bases separated the two germline ends. Per the germline V gene, CDR1 is SGHAT and CDR2 is FQNNGV. The CDR3: CASSFAHGTYEQYF. The DNA of the CDR3 is TGTGCCAGCAGCTTCGCACACGGGACCTACGAGCAGTACTTC. Supplemented by reference TRBV11-2 and TRBJ2-7, the full variable domain reads EAGVAQSPRYKIIEKRQSVAFWCNPISGHATLYWYQQILGQGPKLLIQFQNNGVVDDSQLPKDRFSAERLKGVDSTLKIQPAKLEDSAVYLCASSFAHGTYEQYFGPGTRLTVT.

This clonotype appeared a few times. It may be a read error: a sequence one base away is much more abundant. The chain combines TRBV11-2 with TRBJ2-7, with D perhaps assigned TRBD1 or TRBD2 (5 bases each). The CDR3 totals 14 residues. Trimming shortened V by 5 bases and J by 1 base, and 12 bases separated the two germline ends. CDR1 SGHAT and CDR2 FQNNGV come from the germline V gene. The CDR3 DNA sequence: TGTGCCAGCAGCCGGACGGGGCATTCCTACGAGCAGTACTTC. It specifies CASSRTGHSYEQYF.

Turning to this clonotype: The junction and the germline gene differ at one end; a read error may be behind it. The chain combines TRBV12-3 or TRBV12-4 with TRBJ1-5; 11 bases line up with TRBD1. This CDR3 contains 15 residues. The CDR3 reads CASGLGQGEYQPQHF. The CDR3 DNA follows: TGTGCCAGCGGTTTGGGACAGGGGGAGTATCAGCCCCAGCATTTT.

About this clonotype: This sequence may be a read error, since a much larger clone differs from it by one base. This chain links TRBV29-1 with TRBJ2-1, with 13 bases aligning to TRBD2. The V gene's germline CDR1 is SQVTM and CDR2 ANQGSEA. V trimming: 5 bases; J trimming: 15 bases; junction bases outside the gene matches: 13. CDR3 size: 14 residues. CDR3 sequence reads: CSVWTSGSRLSLFF. CDR3 coding DNA: TGCAGCGTTTGGACTAGCGGGAGCCGGCTCAGTCTGTTCTTC.

This rearrangement joins TRBV5-1 to TRBJ2-3, with TRBD2 matching 7 bases. V was clipped by 5 bases and J by 0 bases; unmatched bases: 6. The CDR3 is 15 residues long. Per germline, CDR1 SGHRS and CDR2 YFSETQ. The CDR3 DNA reads as TGCGCCAGCAGGAAACTAGCGTCTAGCACAGATACGCAGTATTTT. Its protein product is CASRKLASSTDTQYF.

Worth noting for this clonotype: One end of the junction does not line up with germline, which may come from a read error. In DNA, the CDR3 is TGTGTCAGCACGATGACAGGGGCGAGCACTGAAACTTTCTTT. Translation gives CVSTMTGASTETFF. V is TRBV12-3 or TRBV12-4 and J is TRBJ1-1; 8 bases map to TRBD1. This CDR3 is built from 14 residues.

CDR3 sequence reads: CASRPTDTDTQYF. The CDR3, as DNA: TGTGCCAGTAGACCTACAGACACAGATACGCAGTATTTT. This chain uses TRBV6-5 with TRBJ2-3; D unresolved. The germline CDR1 and CDR2 sequences are MNHEY and SVGAGI. V lost 9 bases to trimming and J lost 2 bases, with 12 bases between them. The CDR3 runs 13 residues.

This clonotype has only a few counts. The rearrangement links TRBV6-2 or TRBV6-3 to TRBJ1-2; D call uncertain. Trimming cost V 6 bases and J 8 bases, with 16 bases left between them. Germline CDR1 MNHEY, CDR2 SVGEGT. This CDR3 comprises 13 residues. CDR3 nucleotide sequence: TGTGCCAGCAGGGGCTCTTCTACTGGCGGCTACACCTTC. Protein product: CASRGSSTGGYTF.

About this clonotype itself: A much more abundant neighbour one base away suggests this may be a read error. The chain has TRBV6-5 and TRBJ1-2; 8 nucleotides match TRBD1. This CDR3 comprises 14 residues. V was clipped by 6 bases and J by 8 bases; unmatched bases: 11. Looked up from germline, CDR1 is MNHEY and CDR2 is SVGAGI. This CDR3 is CASRPIYRGAGYTF. The CDR3 DNA sequence: TGTGCCAGCAGACCGATATACAGGGGGGCGGGCTACACCTTC.

About this clonotype: The junction departs from germline at one end; a sequencing error may be responsible. J is TRBJ2-2 and V is TRBV5-6; either TRBD1 or TRBD2 may fit D (5 bases each). The CDR3 sequence is 14 residues long. In germline, CDR1 is SGHDT, CDR2 YYEEEE. This CDR3 reads CASSHGTGAGALFF. The CDR3 bases are TGTGCCAGCAGTCATGGCACCGGTGCCGGGGCGCTGTTTTTT.

This clonotype was detected a few times. The chain carries TRBV4-2 and TRBJ2-1; TRBD2 agrees at 13 bases. Losses at the gene ends were 1 base for V and 7 bases for J; bases not matched to a gene: 7. The CDR3 totals 17 residues. Germline CDR1 is LGHNA and CDR2 is YNFKEQ. This chain's CDR3 is CASSQGGLAGSWNEQFF. CDR3 DNA: TGTGCCAGCAGCCAAGGGGGACTAGCGGGATCTTGGAATGAGCAGTTCTTC.

The chain joins TRBV6-1 to TRBJ2-1; 9 bases fit TRBD2. The CDR3 has 18 residues. Germline V lookup: CDR1 MNHNS, CDR2 SASEGT. V lost 0 bases, J lost 3 bases, and 9 bases stayed unmatched. CDR3 sequence (DNA): TGTGCCAGCAGTGAAGCGCTTCGGCTAGCGGGATTCTACAATGAGCAGTTCTTC. Protein sequence: CASSEALRLAGFYNEQFF.